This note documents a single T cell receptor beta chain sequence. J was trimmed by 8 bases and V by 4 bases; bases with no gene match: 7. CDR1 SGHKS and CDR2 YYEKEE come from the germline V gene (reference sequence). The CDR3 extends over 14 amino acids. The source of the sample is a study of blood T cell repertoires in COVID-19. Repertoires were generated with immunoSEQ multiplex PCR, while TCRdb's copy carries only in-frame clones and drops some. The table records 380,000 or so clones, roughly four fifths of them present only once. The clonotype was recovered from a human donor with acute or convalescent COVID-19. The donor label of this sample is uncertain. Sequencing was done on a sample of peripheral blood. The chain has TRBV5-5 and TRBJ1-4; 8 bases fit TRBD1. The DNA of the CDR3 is TGTGCCAGCAGCGTGGGACAGGCCCTGGAAAAACTGTTTTTT. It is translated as CASSVGQALEKLFF.